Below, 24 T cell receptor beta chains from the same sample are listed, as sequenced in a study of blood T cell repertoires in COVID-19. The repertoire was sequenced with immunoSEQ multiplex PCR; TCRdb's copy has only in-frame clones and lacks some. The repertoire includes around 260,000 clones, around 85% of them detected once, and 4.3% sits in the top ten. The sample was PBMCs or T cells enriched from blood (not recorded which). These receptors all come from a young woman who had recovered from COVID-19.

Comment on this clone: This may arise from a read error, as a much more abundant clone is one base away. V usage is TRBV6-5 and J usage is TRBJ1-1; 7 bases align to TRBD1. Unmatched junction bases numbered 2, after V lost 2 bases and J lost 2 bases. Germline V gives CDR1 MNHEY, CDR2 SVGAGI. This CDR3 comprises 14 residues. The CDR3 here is CASSYGTVNTEAFF. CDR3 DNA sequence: TGTGCCAGCAGTTACGGGACAGTTAACACTGAAGCTTTCTTT.

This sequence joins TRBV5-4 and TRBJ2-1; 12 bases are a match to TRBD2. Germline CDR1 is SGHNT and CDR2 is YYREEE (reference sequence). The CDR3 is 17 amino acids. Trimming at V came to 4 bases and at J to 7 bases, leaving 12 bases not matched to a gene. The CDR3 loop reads CASSLPKPGLAGNEQFF. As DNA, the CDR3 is TGTGCCAGCAGCCTACCGAAACCGGGACTAGCGGGTAATGAGCAGTTCTTC.

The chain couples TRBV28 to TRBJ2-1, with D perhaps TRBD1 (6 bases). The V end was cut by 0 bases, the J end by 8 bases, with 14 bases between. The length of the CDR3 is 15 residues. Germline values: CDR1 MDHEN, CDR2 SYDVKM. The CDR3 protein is CASSLWGAGVDEQFF. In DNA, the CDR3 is TGTGCCAGCAGTTTATGGGGAGCAGGGGTAGATGAGCAGTTCTTC.

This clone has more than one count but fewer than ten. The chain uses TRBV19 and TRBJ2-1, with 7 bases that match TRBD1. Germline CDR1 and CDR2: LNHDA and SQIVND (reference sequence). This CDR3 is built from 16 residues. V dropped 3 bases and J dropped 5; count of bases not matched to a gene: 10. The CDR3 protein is CASSILGQRLNNEQFF. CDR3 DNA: TGTGCCAGTAGTATTCTGGGACAGCGGTTGAACAATGAGCAGTTCTTC.

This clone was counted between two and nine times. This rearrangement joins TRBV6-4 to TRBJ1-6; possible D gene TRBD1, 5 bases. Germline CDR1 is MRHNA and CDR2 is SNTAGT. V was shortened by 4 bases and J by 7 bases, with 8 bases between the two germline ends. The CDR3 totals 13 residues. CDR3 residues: CASSVGANSPLHF. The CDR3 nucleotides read TGTGCCAGCAGTGTAGGGGCGAATTCACCCCTCCACTTT.

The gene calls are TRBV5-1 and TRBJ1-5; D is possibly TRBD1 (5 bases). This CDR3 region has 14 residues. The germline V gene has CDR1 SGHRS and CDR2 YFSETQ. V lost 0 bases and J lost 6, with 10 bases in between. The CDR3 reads CASSLEGRGQPQHF. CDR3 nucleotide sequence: TGCGCCAGCAGCTTGGAGGGAAGGGGTCAGCCCCAGCATTTT.

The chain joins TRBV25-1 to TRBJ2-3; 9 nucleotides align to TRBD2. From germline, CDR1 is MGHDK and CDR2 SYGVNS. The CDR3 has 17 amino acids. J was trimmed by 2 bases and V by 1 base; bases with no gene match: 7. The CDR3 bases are TGTGCCAGCAGTGAATCGGTTAGCGGGAGACCCACAGATACGCAGTATTTT. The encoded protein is CASSESVSGRPTDTQYF.

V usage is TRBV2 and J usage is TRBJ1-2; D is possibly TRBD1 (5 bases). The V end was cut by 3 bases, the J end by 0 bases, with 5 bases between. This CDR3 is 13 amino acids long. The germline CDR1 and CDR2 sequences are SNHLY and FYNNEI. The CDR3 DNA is TGTGCCAGCAGTGAGACAGCTAACTATGGCTACACCTTC. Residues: CASSETANYGYTF.

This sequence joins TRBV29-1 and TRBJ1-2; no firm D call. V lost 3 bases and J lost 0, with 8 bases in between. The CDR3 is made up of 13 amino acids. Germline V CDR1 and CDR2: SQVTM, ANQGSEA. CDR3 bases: TGCAGCGTTGACGGCAGGCCTAACTATGGCTACACCTTC. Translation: CSVDGRPNYGYTF.

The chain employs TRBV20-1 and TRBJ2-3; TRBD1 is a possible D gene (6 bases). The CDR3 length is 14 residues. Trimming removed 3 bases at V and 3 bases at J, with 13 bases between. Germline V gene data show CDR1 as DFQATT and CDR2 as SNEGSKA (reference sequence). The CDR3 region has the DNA TGCAGTGCTAGTAGGGGGAGTCTGACAGATACGCAGTATTTT. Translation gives CSASRGSLTDTQYF.

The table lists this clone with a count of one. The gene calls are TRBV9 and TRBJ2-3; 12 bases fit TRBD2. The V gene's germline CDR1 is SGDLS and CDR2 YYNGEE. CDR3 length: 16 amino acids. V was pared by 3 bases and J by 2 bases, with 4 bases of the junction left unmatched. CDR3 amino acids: CASSEGTSGYTDTQYF. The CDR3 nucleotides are TGTGCCAGCAGCGAAGGGACTAGCGGGTACACAGATACGCAGTATTTT.

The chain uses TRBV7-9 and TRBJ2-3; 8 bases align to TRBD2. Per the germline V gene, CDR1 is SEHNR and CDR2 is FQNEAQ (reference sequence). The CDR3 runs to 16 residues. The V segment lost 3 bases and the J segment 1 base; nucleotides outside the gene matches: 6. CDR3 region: CASSFFAGGGTDTQYF. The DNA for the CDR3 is TGTGCCAGCAGCTTTTTTGCCGGGGGGGGCACAGATACGCAGTATTTT.

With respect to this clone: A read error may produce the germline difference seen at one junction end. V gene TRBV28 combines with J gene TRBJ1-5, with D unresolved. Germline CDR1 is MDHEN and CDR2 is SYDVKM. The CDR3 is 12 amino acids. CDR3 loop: CAGSRMSQPQHF. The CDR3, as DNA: TGTGCCGGCAGCCGCATGAGTCAGCCCCAGCATTTT.

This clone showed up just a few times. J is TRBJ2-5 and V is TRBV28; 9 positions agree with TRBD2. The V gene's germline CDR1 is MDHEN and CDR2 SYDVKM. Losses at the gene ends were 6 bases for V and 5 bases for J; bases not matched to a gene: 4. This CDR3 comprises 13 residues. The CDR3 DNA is TGTGCCAGCAGGAGCGGGAGGCGGGAGACCCAGTACTTC. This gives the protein CASRSGRRETQYF.

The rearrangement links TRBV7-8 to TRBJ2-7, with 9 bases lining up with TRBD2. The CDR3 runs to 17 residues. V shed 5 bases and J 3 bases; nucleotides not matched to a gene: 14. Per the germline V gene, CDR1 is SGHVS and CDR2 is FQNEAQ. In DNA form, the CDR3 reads TGTGCCAGCAGCCCCCGCCTGACTAGCGGAGCAGTCTACGAGCAGTACTTC. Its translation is CASSPRLTSGAVYEQYF.

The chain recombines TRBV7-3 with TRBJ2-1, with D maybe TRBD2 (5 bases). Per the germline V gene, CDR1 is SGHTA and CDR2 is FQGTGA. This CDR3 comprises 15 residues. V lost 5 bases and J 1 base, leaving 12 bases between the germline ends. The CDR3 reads CASSPQEESYNEQFF. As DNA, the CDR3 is TGTGCCAGCAGCCCCCAGGAGGAATCCTACAATGAGCAGTTCTTC.

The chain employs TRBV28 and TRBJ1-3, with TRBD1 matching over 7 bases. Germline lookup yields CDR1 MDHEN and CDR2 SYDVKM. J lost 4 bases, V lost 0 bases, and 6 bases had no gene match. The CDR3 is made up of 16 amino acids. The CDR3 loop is CASSLWAGGSGNTIYF. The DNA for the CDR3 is TGTGCCAGCAGTTTATGGGCAGGGGGATCCGGAAACACCATATATTTT.

In DNA, the CDR3 is TGTGCCAGCTCACCACCGGGTAGGGGCGGTTACGAGCAGTACTTC. This gives the protein CASSPPGRGGYEQYF. This chain connects TRBV18 to TRBJ2-7; maybe TRBD1 (5 bases). The CDR3 consists of 15 residues. Trimming shortened V by 0 bases and J by 4 bases, and 13 bases separated the two germline ends. Looked up from germline, CDR1 is KGHSH and CDR2 is LQKENI.

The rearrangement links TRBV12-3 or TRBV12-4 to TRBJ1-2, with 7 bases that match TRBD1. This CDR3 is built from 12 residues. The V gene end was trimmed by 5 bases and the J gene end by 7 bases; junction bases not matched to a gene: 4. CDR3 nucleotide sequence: TGTGCCAGCAGTGTCGGGACAGCTGGCTACACCTTC. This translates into CASSVGTAGYTF.

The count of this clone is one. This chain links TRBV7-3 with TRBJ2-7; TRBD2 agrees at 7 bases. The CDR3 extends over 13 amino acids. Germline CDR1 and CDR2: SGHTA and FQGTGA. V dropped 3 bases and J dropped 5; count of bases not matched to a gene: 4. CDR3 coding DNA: TGTGCCAGCAGCTTGGGGAGGGTCCACGAGCAGTACTTC. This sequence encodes CASSLGRVHEQYF.

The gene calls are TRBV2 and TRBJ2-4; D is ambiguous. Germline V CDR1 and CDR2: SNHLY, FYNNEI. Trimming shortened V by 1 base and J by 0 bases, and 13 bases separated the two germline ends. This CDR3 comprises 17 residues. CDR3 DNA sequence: TGTGCCAGCAGTGAAGGGGCCCCCTATCTAGCCAAAAACATTCAGTACTTC. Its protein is CASSEGAPYLAKNIQYF.

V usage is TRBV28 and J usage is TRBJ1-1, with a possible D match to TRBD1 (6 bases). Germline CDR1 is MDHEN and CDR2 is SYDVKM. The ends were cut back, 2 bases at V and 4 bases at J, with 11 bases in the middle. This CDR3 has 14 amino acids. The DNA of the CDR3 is TGTGCCAGCAGTTTAGATCAGGGGAGCACTGAAGCTTTCTTT. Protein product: CASSLDQGSTEAFF.

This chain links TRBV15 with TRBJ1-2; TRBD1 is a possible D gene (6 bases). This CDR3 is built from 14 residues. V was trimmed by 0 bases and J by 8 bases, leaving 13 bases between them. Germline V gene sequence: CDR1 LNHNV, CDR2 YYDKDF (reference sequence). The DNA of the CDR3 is TGTGCCACCAGCAGAGATCAGGGGTTGGGGGGCTACACCTTC. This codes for CATSRDQGLGGYTF.

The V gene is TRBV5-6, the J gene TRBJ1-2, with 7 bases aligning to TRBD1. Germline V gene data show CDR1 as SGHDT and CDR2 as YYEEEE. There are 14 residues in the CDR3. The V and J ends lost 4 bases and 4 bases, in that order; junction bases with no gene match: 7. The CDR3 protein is CASSEGAGSYGYTF. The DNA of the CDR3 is TGTGCCAGCAGCGAGGGGGCGGGGAGCTATGGCTACACCTTC. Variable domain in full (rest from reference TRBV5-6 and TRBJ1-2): DAGVTQSPTHLIKTRGQQVTLRCSPKSGHDTVSWYQQALGQGPQFIFQYYEEEERQRGNFPDRFSGHQFPNYSSELNVNALLLGDSALYLCASSEGAGSYGYTFGSGTRLTVV.